The 27 T cell receptor beta chains in this list originate from one sample, sequenced in a study of blood T cells in healthy people across ages. Alongside a J-beta primer mix, a sample-barcoded 5' primer served in a second PCR lasting about 7 to 11 cycles. TCRdb reprocessed the 5' RACE reads via MiXCR and lists one record per CDR3 protein. The repertoire holds 600,000 or so distinct CDR3 sequences, with about 30% as singletons. Input material: blood. Source of these receptors: a woman aged 80 or over in good health.

Points on this clonotype: A read error may explain this, as a much larger clone is one base away. This is likely a read error, given that the CDR3 carries no conserved phenylalanine or tryptophan at its end. The chain carries TRBV6-6 and TRBJ2-7; the D is unclear. The CDR3 is 11 amino acids. The V gene's germline CDR1 is MNHNY and CDR2 SVGAGI (reference sequence). V lost 5 bases, J lost 7 bases, and 9 bases lay in between. For the CDR3, the DNA is TGTGCCAGCAGTGCTGGGGTTGAGCAGTACTGC. Its translation is CASSAGVEQYC.

This clonotype was seen ten or more times. The chain employs TRBV29-1 and TRBJ2-7; no clear D gene. From germline, CDR1 is SQVTM and CDR2 ANQGSEA. The CDR3 has 14 amino acids. V was trimmed by 4 bases and J by 2 bases, leaving 15 bases between them. CDR3 coding DNA: TGCAGCGTTGGGTCGACTTCCTCCGCCTACGAGCAGTACTTC. Protein: CSVGSTSSAYEQYF.

This clonotype was detected a few times. The chain links TRBV4-1 to TRBJ1-6; D uncertain. CDR1 and CDR2 (germline): MGHRA, YSYEKL. The CDR3 has 16 residues. V lost 0 bases, J lost 4 bases, and 10 bases lay in between. In DNA, the CDR3 is TGCGCCAGCAGCCAAGAAGCGGCAGTATATAATTCACCCCTCCACTTT. Translating it yields CASSQEAAVYNSPLHF.

The chain recombines TRBV20-1 with TRBJ1-5; TRBD1 matches at 8 bases. The CDR3 extends over 13 amino acids. The germline CDR1 and CDR2 sequences are DFQATT and SNEGSKA (reference sequence). With 0 bases clipped from V and 7 bases from J, the junction kept 2 bases outside the gene matches. The CDR3 spells CSARDRGRQPQHF. The CDR3 nucleotides read TGCAGTGCTAGAGACAGGGGGCGACAGCCCCAGCATTTT.

Concerning this clonotype: This may be a read error, as it is one base from a much larger clone. The final CDR3 position lacks the conserved phenylalanine or tryptophan, pointing to a likely read error. This chain uses TRBV7-9 with TRBJ1-5; 9 bases map to TRBD1. The CDR3 totals 15 residues. Trimming took 4 bases from V and 7 from J; bases not matched to a gene: 8. Germline CDR1 reads SEHNR; CDR2 reads FQNEAQ (reference sequence). For the CDR3, the DNA is TGTGCCAGCAGCTCACAGACAGGGGGTGGACAGCCCCAGCATTTG. It specifies CASSSQTGGGQPQHL.

This clonotype was counted a single time. The chain is built from TRBV20-1 and TRBJ2-7, with 7 bases fitting TRBD1. The junction had 15 bases not matched to a gene; V was cut back by 7 bases and J by 6 bases. Germline V lookup: CDR1 DFQATT, CDR2 SNEGSKA (reference sequence). The CDR3 loop spans 14 amino acids. The CDR3 nucleotides read TGCAGTGTTACTGAGACAGGGATCCTACGCGAGCAGTACTTC. It specifies CSVTETGILREQYF.

Comment on this clonotype: Given a much more abundant clone one base away, this may be a read error. The chain employs TRBV5-1 and TRBJ2-1; a possible D gene is TRBD2 (5 bases). Judging by the DNA end, TRBJ2-7 fits better; the J call may be wrong. This CDR3 is built from 15 residues. CDR1 is SGHRS, CDR2 YFSETQ, per germline. The CDR3 is CASSLVAEVYNEQYF. In nucleotides, the CDR3 is TGCGCCAGCAGCTTGGTCGCGGAGGTATACAATGAGCAGTACTTC.

The chain employs TRBV5-1 and TRBJ2-1; D possibly corresponds to TRBD2 (6 bases). The CDR3 has 13 amino acids. Germline V gene data show CDR1 as SGHRS and CDR2 as YFSETQ. Trimming removed 3 bases from V and 8 bases from J, with 12 bases in between. CDR3 bases: TGCGCCAGCAGCTCGTCCGGGGGATATGAGCAGTTCTTC. It encodes CASSSSGGYEQFF.

This clonotype was seen at least ten times. V and J are TRBV20-1 and TRBJ2-7; D remains unclear. With 6 bases removed from V and 6 bases from J, the gap between germline ends came to 18 bases. This CDR3 contains 13 residues. Germline loops: CDR1 DFQATT, CDR2 SNEGSKA (reference sequence). In DNA form, the CDR3 reads TGCAGTGCATCTCTGAGGTCCACACGCGAGCAGTACTTC. This translates into CSASLRSTREQYF.

This clonotype was seen many times. This chain links TRBV7-2 with TRBJ2-1, with 11 positions matching TRBD2. Per germline, CDR1 SGHTA and CDR2 FQGNSA. The CDR3 is 14 residues long. Trimming at V came to 8 bases and at J to 8 bases, leaving 8 bases not matched to a gene. The CDR3 here is CASGIAGGPYEQFF. CDR3 coding DNA: TGTGCCAGCGGGATAGCGGGGGGGCCTTATGAGCAGTTCTTC.

This clonotype was observed at least ten times. The chain joins TRBV6-1 to TRBJ1-5, with a tentative D call TRBD1 (5 bases). CDR3 length: 13 residues. Trimming shortened V by 10 bases and J by 3 bases, and 13 bases separated the two germline ends. Germline loops: CDR1 MNHNS, CDR2 SASEGT. DNA of the CDR3: TGTGCCACCCTTGGGGGGAACAATCAGCCCCAGCATTTT. The encoded protein is CATLGGNNQPQHF.

V is TRBV6-2 or TRBV6-3 and J is TRBJ2-2, with D perhaps TRBD1 (6 bases). Trimming pared 6 bases from V and 4 bases from J, leaving 24 bases between. Germline CDR1 and CDR2: MNHEY and SVGEGT. The length of the CDR3 is 18 residues. The CDR3 DNA reads as TGTGCCAGCAGCCCCACCCATGTGTGGGGGCTACCCACCGGGGAGCTGTTTTTT. Translated, it gives CASSPTHVWGLPTGELFF.

At least ten counts were recorded for this clonotype. The chain links TRBV20-1 to TRBJ2-7, with a tentative D call TRBD2 (6 bases). Deletions cut 5 bases from V and 0 bases from J, with 14 bases between. Germline values: CDR1 DFQATT, CDR2 SNEGSKA (reference sequence). The CDR3 consists of 14 residues. The DNA for the CDR3 is TGCAGTGCTGGGAGGCCTGCTAGCTCCTACGAGCAGTACTTC. Amino acids: CSAGRPASSYEQYF.

Many counts were recorded for this clonotype. This chain joins TRBV18 and TRBJ2-5; TRBD2 matches at 8 bases. Germline loops: CDR1 KGHSH, CDR2 LQKENI. This CDR3 comprises 15 residues. Trimming cost V 3 bases and J 5 bases; bases outside gene matches: 8. The CDR3 loop is CASSPTSGGVETQYF. CDR3 in DNA: TGTGCCAGCTCACCGACGAGCGGGGGAGTTGAGACCCAGTACTTC.

Of note for this clonotype: Its ends do not fully match the called genes, so a read error is possible. The chain has TRBV14 and TRBJ1-2, with 10 bases that match TRBD1. In germline, CDR1 is SGHDN, CDR2 FVKESK. The length of the CDR3 is 18 residues. CDR3 in amino acids: CACSPGIRWDRGNYGYTF. CDR3 in DNA: TGTGCCTGCAGCCCTGGTATTCGCTGGGACAGGGGAAACTATGGCTACACCTTC.

The table lists this clonotype with many counts. This chain joins TRBV5-1 and TRBJ2-1; D remains unclear. The CDR3 sequence is 13 residues long. The V gene's germline CDR1 is SGHRS and CDR2 YFSETQ. Trimming removed 4 bases at V and 5 bases at J, with 10 bases between. The CDR3 loop reads CASSTQPHNEQFF. The CDR3 coding sequence is TGCGCCAGCAGCACCCAGCCCCACAATGAGCAGTTCTTC.

This clonotype was counted many times. J is TRBJ1-5 and V is TRBV7-6; D call uncertain. The V gene lost 0 bases and the J gene lost 0 bases, with 12 bases spanning the gap. The CDR3 consists of 17 residues. Looked up from germline, CDR1 is SGHVS and CDR2 is FNYEAQ. CDR3 loop: CASSLAQQIYSNQPQHF. The CDR3 region has the DNA TGTGCCAGCAGCTTAGCGCAACAAATTTATAGCAATCAGCCCCAGCATTTT.

There are many counts of this clonotype. The chain is built from TRBV5-1 and TRBJ2-5; the D gene is possibly TRBD1 (5 bases). In germline, CDR1 is SGHRS, CDR2 YFSETQ. CDR3 length equals 15 residues. V lost 4 bases to trimming and J lost 5 bases, with 18 bases between them. CDR3 sequence: CASSLTSGAGETQYF. Written as DNA, the CDR3 is TGCGCCAGCAGCCTGACTTCTGGGGCTGGGGAGACCCAGTACTTC.

Comments on this clonotype: It may be a read error: a sequence one base away is much more abundant. The chain couples TRBV7-9 to TRBJ2-5, with 9 bases lining up with TRBD1. Germline trimming cut 3 bases from V and 11 bases from J; bases unmatched to any gene: 7. The germline CDR1 and CDR2 sequences are SEHNR and FQNEAQ (reference sequence). CDR3 size: 13 residues. In DNA, the CDR3 is TGTGCCAGCAGCTTTGACAGGGGGGACGGGCAGTACTTC. This encodes CASSFDRGDGQYF.

The V gene is TRBV10-3, the J gene TRBJ1-2; D remains unclear. CDR1 is ENHRY and CDR2 is SYGVKD in the germline V gene. V lost 8 bases, J lost 2 bases, and 12 bases lay in between. This CDR3 spans 13 amino acids. CDR3 region: CAIGGRVNYGYTF. DNA of the CDR3: TGTGCCATCGGTGGAAGGGTAAACTATGGCTACACCTTC.

There are many counts of this clonotype. V usage is TRBV20-1 and J usage is TRBJ1-5; D is ambiguous. Germline V gene data show CDR1 as DFQATT and CDR2 as SNEGSKA (reference sequence). This CDR3 has 14 amino acids. V shed 3 bases and J shed 0 bases, with 9 bases lying between them. The chain's CDR3 is CSASEEFSNQPQHF. The CDR3 DNA reads as TGCAGTGCTAGTGAAGAGTTTAGCAATCAGCCCCAGCATTTT.

This clonotype was seen at least ten times. This sequence joins TRBV20-1 and TRBJ2-1; 7 nucleotides align to TRBD2. Germline values: CDR1 DFQATT, CDR2 SNEGSKA (reference sequence). This CDR3 has 16 residues. The V gene end was trimmed by 5 bases and the J gene end by 1 base; junction bases not matched to a gene: 11. CDR3 coding DNA: TGCAGTGCTTCGCCCGGGACTACTATGTCCTACAATGAGCAGTTCTTC. Protein sequence: CSASPGTTMSYNEQFF.

This clonotype showed up many times. The chain employs TRBV3-1 and TRBJ2-7; D might be TRBD2 (5 bases). The J call may be incorrect, as the DNA end agrees better with TRBJ2-5. From germline, CDR1 is LGHDT and CDR2 YNNKEL (reference sequence). The CDR3 is 13 residues long. CDR3 bases: TGTGCCAGCAGCCAATCTAGAGGGCAGACCCAGTACTTC. This translates into CASSQSRGQTQYF.

This clonotype was counted many times. This sequence joins TRBV4-1 and TRBJ1-2; 8 bases are shared with TRBD1. The CDR3 covers 16 residues. The germline CDR1 and CDR2 sequences are MGHRA and YSYEKL. Germline trimming cut 0 bases from V and 4 bases from J; bases unmatched to any gene: 7. CDR3 bases: TGCGCCAGCAGCCAAGATCGGGGGACAGGATTCTATGGCTACACCTTC. Its translation: CASSQDRGTGFYGYTF.

This clonotype occurred a few times. The chain joins TRBV10-2 to TRBJ2-5, with 9 bases fitting TRBD1. CDR3 length: 14 amino acids. Trimming cost V 6 bases and J 5 bases; bases outside gene matches: 7. CDR1 is WSHSY, CDR2 SAAADI, per germline. CDR3 coding DNA: TGCGCCAGCAGGCCGGGACAGGGCAGGGAGACCCAGTACTTC. Translating gives CASRPGQGRETQYF.

This clonotype was detected many times. The chain couples TRBV3-1 to TRBJ2-7, with D unclear. The CDR3 contains 14 residues. Germline CDR1 is LGHDT and CDR2 is YNNKEL (reference sequence). The V gene lost 2 bases and the J gene lost 5 bases, with 13 bases spanning the gap. CDR3 nucleotides: TGTGCCAGCAGCCAATTCGGGCGATGGGACGAGCAGTACTTC. Residues: CASSQFGRWDEQYF.

V gene TRBV7-9 combines with J gene TRBJ2-1, with TRBD2 matching 9 bases. The CDR3 contains 18 residues. The V and J ends lost 1 base and 4 bases, in that order; junction bases with no gene match: 11. Germline CDR1 is SEHNR and CDR2 is FQNEAQ (reference sequence). The CDR3 coding sequence is TGTGCCAGCAGCTTAGTCGAAGTGGGGCTAGCGGGGTACAATGAGCAGTTCTTC. It yields the protein CASSLVEVGLAGYNEQFF.